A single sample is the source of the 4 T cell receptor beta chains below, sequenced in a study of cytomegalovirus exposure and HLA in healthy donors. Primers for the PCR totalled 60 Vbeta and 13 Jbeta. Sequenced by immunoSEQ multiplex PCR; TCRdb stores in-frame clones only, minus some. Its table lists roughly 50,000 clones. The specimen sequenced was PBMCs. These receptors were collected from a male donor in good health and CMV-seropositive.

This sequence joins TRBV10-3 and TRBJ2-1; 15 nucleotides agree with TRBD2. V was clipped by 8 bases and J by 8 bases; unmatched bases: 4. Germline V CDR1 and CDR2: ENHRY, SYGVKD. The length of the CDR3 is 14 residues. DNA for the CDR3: TGTGCCATCGGACTAGCGGGGGGGCGTGATGAGCAGTTCTTC. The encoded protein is CAIGLAGGRDEQFF.

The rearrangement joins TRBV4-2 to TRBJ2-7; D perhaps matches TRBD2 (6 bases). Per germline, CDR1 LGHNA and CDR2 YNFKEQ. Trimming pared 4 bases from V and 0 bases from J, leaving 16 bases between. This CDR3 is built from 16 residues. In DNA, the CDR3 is TGTGCCAGCAGCCCTAAGGGGACTCCGAGCTCCTACGAGCAGTACTTC. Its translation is CASSPKGTPSSYEQYF.

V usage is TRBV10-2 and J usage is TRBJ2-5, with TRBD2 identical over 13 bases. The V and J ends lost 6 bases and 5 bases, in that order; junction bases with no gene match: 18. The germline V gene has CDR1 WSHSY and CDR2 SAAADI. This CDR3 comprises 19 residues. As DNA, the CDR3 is TGCGCCAGCAGCCAAACGTTTACTAGCGGGGGGGCGTTCGGGGAGACCCAGTACTTC. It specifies CASSQTFTSGGAFGETQYF.

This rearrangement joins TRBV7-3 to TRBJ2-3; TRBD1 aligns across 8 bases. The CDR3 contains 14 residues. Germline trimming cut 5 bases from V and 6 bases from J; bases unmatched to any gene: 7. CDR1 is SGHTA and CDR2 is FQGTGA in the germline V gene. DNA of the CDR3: TGTGCCAGCAGCCCCCAGGGGGCGGTGGATACGCAGTATTTT. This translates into CASSPQGAVDTQYF. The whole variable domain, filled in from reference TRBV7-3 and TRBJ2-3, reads GAGVSQTPSNKVTEKGKYVELRCDPISGHTALYWYRQSLGQGPEFLIYFQGTGAADDSGLPNDRFFAVRPEGSVSTLKIQRTERGDSAVYLCASSPQGAVDTQYFGPGTRLTVL.